This TCR beta chain was retrieved from a study of T cell responses to AZD1222 COVID-19 vaccine. The repertoire was sequenced with immunoSEQ multiplex PCR; TCRdb's copy has only in-frame clones and lacks some. The sample includes about 150,000 clones, 89% of them seen just once. This clone was found once. The CDR3 runs to 16 residues. The starting material was peripheral blood, obtained on day 0 of AZD1222 vaccination. This chain connects TRBV21-1 to TRBJ2-5; the DNA was not used to check the table's D call, TRBD2. TRBV21-1 is assigned pseudogene status. The TCR was taken from an adult in good health. CDR3 coding DNA: TGTGCCAGCAGCACCCGACTAGCGGGAGGCCGGGAGACCCAGTACTTC. Translated, it gives CASSTRLAGGRETQYF.